The 21 T cell receptor beta chains presented below share a single source sample, sequenced in a study of T-cell memory formation after mild COVID-19. TCRdb called the 5' RACE reads again in MiXCR, with one record for every CDR3 protein. The table shows more than 150,000 distinct CDR3 sequences, with around 21% occurring only once. Sequencing was done on a sample of PBMCs or a T cell subset sorted from them (not recorded which). Receptors originate from an adult woman who had mild COVID-19 (a few samples of this study predate the infection). Cell type and time point are not known.

This clonotype was detected a few times. J is TRBJ1-3 and V is TRBV7-9, with D perhaps matching TRBD1 (6 bases). Germline V gene sequence: CDR1 SEHNR, CDR2 FQNEAQ (reference sequence). V shed 5 bases and J shed 0 bases, with 8 bases lying between them. The CDR3 covers 14 residues. The CDR3 loop reads CASSRTDSGNTIYF. In nucleotides, the CDR3 is TGTGCCAGCAGCAGGACAGACTCTGGAAACACCATATATTTT.

The CDR3: CASSSEAGVSTDTQYF. In DNA, the CDR3 is TGTGCCAGCAGCTCTGAAGCGGGGGTTAGCACAGATACGCAGTATTTT. The rearrangement joins TRBV7-6 to TRBJ2-3; the match to TRBD2 covers 8 bases. The CDR3 totals 16 residues. Germline V lookup: CDR1 SGHVS, CDR2 FNYEAQ. V was pared by 4 bases and J by 0 bases, with 6 bases of the junction left unmatched.

The table lists this clonotype with a few counts. The CDR3 coding sequence is TGTGCCATCAGTACAGGCTCCGGGGAGCTGTTTTTT. This encodes CAISTGSGELFF. The chain combines TRBV10-3 with TRBJ2-2; D is perhaps TRBD1 (5 bases). Germline-derived CDR1 and CDR2 are ENHRY and SYGVKD. The V gene lost 5 bases and the J gene lost 6 bases, with 7 bases spanning the gap. CDR3 length: 12 residues.

This clonotype has just one count. V gene TRBV29-1 combines with J gene TRBJ2-4, with D possibly matching TRBD1 (6 bases). This CDR3 is 15 amino acids long. V was clipped by 6 bases and J by 0 bases, with 15 bases between them. Germline V gene sequence: CDR1 SQVTM, CDR2 ANQGSEA. CDR3 loop: CSVEDRALAKNIQYF. CDR3 DNA sequence: TGCAGCGTAGAGGACAGAGCCCTAGCCAAAAACATTCAGTACTTC.

CDR3 DNA: TGTGCCAGCAGCGCGACAGGGGGGGGGTACTATGGCTACACCTTC. Its translation is CASSATGGGYYGYTF. This chain links TRBV7-2 with TRBJ1-2, with 9 bases lining up with TRBD1. The V gene's germline CDR1 is SGHTA and CDR2 FQGNSA. V dropped 5 bases and J dropped 3; count of bases not matched to a gene: 7. This CDR3 has 15 amino acids.

The rearrangement uses TRBV20-1 and TRBJ1-6; the match to TRBD1 covers 12 bases. The CDR3 covers 16 residues. The J segment lost 9 bases and the V segment lost 0 bases, leaving 6 bases of the junction unmatched. From germline, CDR1 is DFQATT and CDR2 SNEGSKA (reference sequence). The CDR3 loop is CSARDRGTGGRSPLHF. In nucleotides, the CDR3 is TGCAGTGCTAGAGATCGGGGGACAGGGGGCCGTTCACCCCTCCACTTT.

This clonotype was counted a few times. The gene calls are TRBV27 and TRBJ2-7, with TRBD1 as a possible D gene (5 bases). The CDR3 runs 13 residues. The germline V and J ends were trimmed by 4 bases and 2 bases, with 9 bases remaining between them. CDR1 is MNHEY, CDR2 SMNVEV, per germline (reference sequence). The chain's CDR3 is CASSSAGTYEQYF. For the CDR3, the DNA is TGTGCCAGCAGTTCCGCAGGGACCTACGAGCAGTACTTC.

On this clonotype: This may come from a read error, since a much larger clone is one base off. The V and J genes are TRBV2 and TRBJ2-2; D gene ambiguous. The germline V and J ends were trimmed by 3 bases and 3 bases, with 5 bases remaining between them. CDR3 length: 13 residues. Germline loops: CDR1 SNHLY, CDR2 FYNNEI. CDR3 DNA sequence: TGTGCCAGCAGTGACGGATACACCGGGGAGCTGTTTTTT. This codes for CASSDGYTGELFF. The full variable domain, in which reference TRBV2 and TRBJ2-2 provide the parts outside the CDR3, is EPEVTQTPSHQVTQMGQEVILRCVPISNHLYFYWYRQILGQKVEFLVSFYNNEISEKSEIFDDQFSVERPDGSNFTLKIRSTKLEDSAMYFCASSDGYTGELFFGEGSRLTVL.

In this sample, this clonotype turned up a few times. The chain recombines TRBV7-9 with TRBJ1-1; no firm D call. Germline V gene lookup returns CDR1 SEHNR and CDR2 FQNEAQ (reference sequence). The CDR3 covers 14 residues. V dropped 5 bases and J dropped 4 bases, with 14 bases sitting between them. This chain's CDR3 is CASSRPMASTEAFF. The CDR3 DNA reads TGTGCCAGCAGCCGTCCAATGGCCAGCACTGAAGCTTTCTTT.

A note on this clonotype: An end of the junction does not agree with germline; a read error may underlie this. The CDR3 is CSARESGGTEAFF. DNA for the CDR3: TGCAGTGCCAGAGAGAGCGGGGGGACTGAAGCTTTCTTT. V is TRBV20-1 and J is TRBJ1-1; tentatively, D is TRBD1 (5 bases). Looked up from germline, CDR1 is DFQATT and CDR2 is SNEGSKA (reference sequence). The CDR3 loop spans 13 amino acids.

The rearrangement joins TRBV13 to TRBJ2-1, with 15 bases matching TRBD2. Germline CDR1 PRHDT, CDR2 FYEKMQ (reference sequence). The CDR3 runs 14 residues. The V segment lost 5 bases and the J segment 12 bases; nucleotides outside the gene matches: 5. DNA of the CDR3: TGTGCCAGCAGCGAGCGGACTAGCGGGAGGGGGCAGTTCTTC. Its protein is CASSERTSGRGQFF.

This clonotype has just a few counts. This chain uses TRBV4-3 with TRBJ1-1; D uncertain. CDR1 is LGHNA and CDR2 is YSLEER in the germline V gene. The V end lost 4 bases, the J end lost 0 bases, and 12 bases lay between the germline ends. The length of the CDR3 is 15 residues. DNA of the CDR3: TGCGCCAGCAGCCTCGAAAAAGATCTGAACACTGAAGCTTTCTTT. Its protein product is CASSLEKDLNTEAFF.

Only a few counts were recorded for this clonotype. The chain carries TRBV27 and TRBJ2-7; D may be TRBD1 (6 bases). Trimming cost V 2 bases and J 4 bases, with 12 bases left between them. The CDR3 spans 14 residues. Germline values: CDR1 MNHEY, CDR2 SMNVEV (reference sequence). DNA for the CDR3: TGTGCCAGCAGTTTAGCAGGGGTCGGGTACGAGCAGTACTTC. Residues: CASSLAGVGYEQYF.

V and J are TRBV7-9 and TRBJ2-3, with 13 bases that match TRBD2. The CDR3 totals 16 residues. J was trimmed by 6 bases and V by 5 bases; bases with no gene match: 8. From germline, CDR1 is SEHNR and CDR2 FQNEAQ (reference sequence). The CDR3: CASSDGTSGTLDTQYF. CDR3 DNA: TGTGCCAGCAGCGACGGGACTAGCGGGACCCTTGATACGCAGTATTTT.

The chain links TRBV7-9 to TRBJ1-5; 10 nucleotides align to TRBD1. Germline CDR1 reads SEHNR; CDR2 reads FQNEAQ (reference sequence). J gave up 3 bases and V 5 bases, and 4 bases lay outside the gene matches. This CDR3 has 15 residues. The CDR3 DNA reads TGTGCCAGCAGCGCGACAGGGGGCTTCAATCAGCCCCAGCATTTT. Its translation: CASSATGGFNQPQHF.

The chain employs TRBV20-1 and TRBJ1-1; 10 positions agree with TRBD1. The CDR3 sequence is 15 residues long. Trimming removed 0 bases from V and 10 bases from J; junction bases left unmatched: 11. Per germline, CDR1 DFQATT and CDR2 SNEGSKA (reference sequence). As DNA, the CDR3 is TGCAGTGCTAGAGAACTTACGGGACAGGGGATATCAGCTTTCTTT. This codes for CSARELTGQGISAFF.

This rearrangement joins TRBV7-6 to TRBJ2-1, with TRBD1 as a possible D gene (7 bases). Trimming took off 1 base at V and 9 bases at J, with 13 bases between the two ends. Per germline, CDR1 SGHVS and CDR2 FNYEAQ. This CDR3 has 14 amino acids. CDR3 loop: CASSLEAGGGEQFF. As DNA, the CDR3 is TGTGCCAGCAGCTTAGAGGCAGGGGGAGGTGAGCAGTTCTTC.

The table lists this clonotype with a count of one. V gene TRBV19 combines with J gene TRBJ2-7; TRBD2 agrees at 7 bases. The CDR3 contains 16 residues. Germline-derived CDR1 and CDR2 are LNHDA and SQIVND (reference sequence). J was trimmed by 0 bases and V by 3 bases; bases with no gene match: 8. Here the CDR3 DNA reads TGTGCCAGTAGTATTGGGAGCGGGATCTTCTCCTACGAGCAGTACTTC. It encodes CASSIGSGIFSYEQYF.

The chain links TRBV6-5 to TRBJ1-1; D not resolved. V was clipped by 5 bases and J by 0 bases, with 13 bases between them. This CDR3 is built from 15 residues. Per germline, CDR1 MNHEY and CDR2 SVGAGI. The DNA of the CDR3 is TGTGCCAGCAGTCTAAGTCAGTCGGTGAACACTGAAGCTTTCTTT. Translation: CASSLSQSVNTEAFF.

This chain uses TRBV4-2 with TRBJ1-1, with D possibly matching TRBD1 (5 bases). V lost 4 bases and J lost 7, with 10 bases in between. CDR1 and CDR2 from the germline V gene are LGHNA and YNFKEQ. There are 12 residues in the CDR3. The CDR3 bases are TGTGCCAGCAGCCCTCCCCAGGGTGAAGCTTTCTTT. It is translated as CASSPPQGEAFF.

The chain combines TRBV9 with TRBJ2-1; TRBD1 aligns across 8 bases. This CDR3 is built from 13 residues. The V gene's germline CDR1 is SGDLS and CDR2 YYNGEE. Unmatched junction bases numbered 6, after V lost 5 bases and J lost 8 bases. CDR3 amino acids: CASSGQGAYEQFF. CDR3 nucleotides: TGTGCCAGCAGTGGGCAGGGGGCGTATGAGCAGTTCTTC.